These 20 T cell receptor beta chains were sequenced from one sample in a study of beta chain features in type 1 diabetes. Study-wide findings and caveats: Researchers report that Type 1 diabetes patients had moderately but significantly shorter TCRB CDR3s across all four CD4+ subsets.

For these receptors, no antigen is known. The authors reverse transcribed all of the isolated RNA, so sequencing captured expressed TCRB transcripts. Profiling relied on immunoSEQ multiplex PCR, and the TCRdb table lists in-frame clones only, not all of them. Among about 340,000 clones listed, roughly 13% were seen once. Material: naive CD4+ T cells from blood. These receptors all come from a woman aged 18-29 years with type 1 diabetes.

This chain uses TRBV11-3 with TRBJ2-3; 10 bases agree with TRBD2. V gave up 5 bases and J gave up 3 bases; unmatched junction bases: 5. The CDR3 loop spans 15 amino acids. Germline loops: CDR1 SGHNT, CDR2 YENEEA. The CDR3 here is CASSLAGVGTDTQYF. DNA for the CDR3: TGTGCCAGCAGCCTAGCGGGAGTGGGTACAGATACGCAGTATTTT. The variable domain in full, completed from reference TRBV11-3 and TRBJ2-3, reads EAGVVQSPRYKIIEKKQPVAFWCNPISGHNTLYWYLQNLGQGPELLIRYENEEAVDDSQLPKDRFSAERLKGVDSTLKIQPAELGDSAVYLCASSLAGVGTDTQYFGPGTRLTVL.

DNA of the CDR3: TGCGCCAGCAGCCAGGGGACTGTGAGCAATCAGCCCCAGCATTTT. As protein: CASSQGTVSNQPQHF. V gene TRBV4-1 combines with J gene TRBJ1-5; possible D gene TRBD1, 5 bases. Germline V gene lookup returns CDR1 MGHRA and CDR2 YSYEKL. V was trimmed by 3 bases and J by 1 base, leaving 10 bases between them. This CDR3 contains 15 residues.

The chain employs TRBV30 and TRBJ1-1; 8 nucleotides line up with TRBD1. Unmatched junction bases numbered 4, after V lost 4 bases and J lost 6 bases. The CDR3 loop spans 12 amino acids. CDR1 is GTSNPN, CDR2 SVGIG, per germline (reference sequence). The CDR3 loop is CAWTRQGPEAFF. The CDR3 DNA reads as TGTGCCTGGACAAGACAGGGGCCTGAAGCTTTCTTT.

With regard to this clone: Other DNA sequences of this sample code for an identical CDR3. The chain joins TRBV5-1 to TRBJ2-3; 12 bases are shared with TRBD1. Germline loops: CDR1 SGHRS, CDR2 YFSETQ. This CDR3 contains 15 residues. V lost 4 bases to trimming and J lost 5 bases; unmatched junction nucleotides: 5. CDR3 sequence (DNA): TGCGCCAGCAGCCTCGGGACAGGGGGCAAAGATACGCAGTATTTT. This codes for CASSLGTGGKDTQYF.

This clone was seen a few times. The chain uses TRBV28 and TRBJ1-2; D is ambiguous. Germline assignment: CDR1 MDHEN and CDR2 SYDVKM. Trimming shortened V by 5 bases and J by 11 bases, and 12 bases separated the two germline ends. CDR3 size: 11 residues. This chain's CDR3 is CASSPRTGYTF. As DNA, the CDR3 is TGTGCCAGCAGTCCCCGCACGGGATACACCTTC.

This chain connects TRBV9 to TRBJ2-3, with 8 positions matching TRBD2. Germline lookup yields CDR1 SGDLS and CDR2 YYNGEE. Germline trimming cut 6 bases from V and 2 bases from J; bases unmatched to any gene: 8. This CDR3 is built from 15 residues. In DNA, the CDR3 is TGTGCCAGCACCCCTAGCGGGCGACTCACAGATACGCAGTATTTT. Encoded protein: CASTPSGRLTDTQYF.

This sequence joins TRBV18 and TRBJ1-1, with TRBD1 as a possible D gene (5 bases). The CDR3 extends over 16 amino acids. The V end was cut by 6 bases, the J end by 0 bases, with 17 bases between. CDR1 is KGHSH, CDR2 LQKENI, per germline. This chain's CDR3 is CASSKGQGGLNTEAFF. Written as DNA, the CDR3 is TGTGCCAGCTCGAAGGGGCAGGGTGGATTGAACACTGAAGCTTTCTTT. Using reference TRBV18 and TRBJ1-1 for the parts outside the CDR3, the full variable domain is NAGVMQNPRHLVRRRGQEARLRCSPMKGHSHVYWYRQLPEEGLKFMVYLQKENIIDESGMPKERFSAEFPKEGPSILRIQQVVRGDSAAYFCASSKGQGGLNTEAFFGQGTRLTVV.

The CDR3 DNA reads as TGCAGCGTTGCAGGGCTGTACGAGCAGTACTTC. Amino acid sequence: CSVAGLYEQYF. This chain joins TRBV29-1 and TRBJ2-7; D perhaps matches TRBD1 (5 bases). V shed 4 bases and J shed 4 bases, with 8 bases lying between them. Germline CDR1 SQVTM, CDR2 ANQGSEA. This CDR3 contains 11 residues.

In this sample, this clone turned up a few times. V and J are TRBV4-1 and TRBJ2-7; possibly TRBD1 for D (6 bases). The CDR3 is made up of 14 amino acids. Trimming left V 4 bases short and J 0 bases short, with 10 bases between. Per germline, CDR1 MGHRA and CDR2 YSYEKL. Here the CDR3 DNA reads TGCGCCAGCAGCCGCCCAGGGGTCTCCTACGAGCAGTACTTC. This codes for CASSRPGVSYEQYF.

The genes are TRBV18 and TRBJ2-3, with 9 positions matching TRBD2. V was clipped by 5 bases and J by 6 bases; unmatched bases: 6. Germline-derived CDR1 and CDR2 are KGHSH and LQKENI. The CDR3 contains 14 residues. CDR3 amino acids: CASSSTGTSDTQYF. Here the CDR3 DNA reads TGTGCCAGCTCATCGACCGGGACTAGCGATACGCAGTATTTT.

The CDR3 nucleotides read TGTGCCAGTAGTTCAACCGGACAGGGGGTATACAATGAGCAGTTCTTC. Translating gives CASSSTGQGVYNEQFF. This chain uses TRBV19 with TRBJ2-1; 10 bases map to TRBD1. The CDR3 is 16 amino acids. Germline values: CDR1 LNHDA, CDR2 SQIVND (reference sequence). V shed 5 bases and J 4 bases; nucleotides not matched to a gene: 8.

A few counts support this clone. The chain carries TRBV7-9 and TRBJ2-3; 10 bases line up with TRBD2. The CDR3 extends over 17 amino acids. V lost 5 bases to trimming and J lost 1 base; unmatched junction nucleotides: 9. In germline, CDR1 is SEHNR, CDR2 FQNEAQ (reference sequence). The CDR3 coding sequence is TGTGCCAGCAGCGCCTATTTACTAGCGGGACGCACAGATACGCAGTATTTT. As protein: CASSAYLLAGRTDTQYF.

The rearrangement joins TRBV9 to TRBJ1-2; D is ambiguous. The ends were cut back, 0 bases at V and 5 bases at J, with 8 bases in the middle. The CDR3 is 13 residues long. CDR1 and CDR2 (germline): SGDLS, YYNGEE. The CDR3: CASSVDSGYGYTF. CDR3 sequence (DNA): TGTGCCAGCAGCGTAGACAGCGGATATGGCTACACCTTC.

CDR3 region: CASSQDAAGGSGNTIYF. As DNA, the CDR3 is TGCGCCAGCAGCCAAGATGCGGCAGGGGGCTCTGGAAACACCATATATTTT. The chain is built from TRBV4-3 and TRBJ1-3; 7 nucleotides match TRBD1. Germline values: CDR1 LGHNA, CDR2 YSLEER. This CDR3 comprises 17 residues. V lost 0 bases and J lost 0; bases outside the gene matches: 5.

The V gene is TRBV19, the J gene TRBJ2-7; TRBD2 matches 10 bases. CDR1 and CDR2 from the germline V gene are LNHDA and SQIVND (reference sequence). The trim removed 2 bases at V and 3 bases at J, leaving 1 base unmatched. The CDR3 sequence is 14 residues long. In nucleotides, the CDR3 is TGTGCCAGTAGTATAAGGACTAGCGGCTACGAGCAGTACTTC. Translating gives CASSIRTSGYEQYF.

This clone was counted between two and nine times. This chain joins TRBV6-5 and TRBJ2-7, with 10 bases lining up with TRBD2. Germline lookup yields CDR1 MNHEY and CDR2 SVGAGI. The CDR3 is made up of 15 amino acids. Trimming at V came to 5 bases and at J to 7 bases, leaving 11 bases not matched to a gene. The CDR3 protein is CASSPPGTSAEEQYF. In DNA, the CDR3 is TGTGCCAGCAGTCCGCCGGGGACTAGCGCCGAGGAGCAGTACTTC.

The chain has TRBV28 and TRBJ2-7; 9 nucleotides match TRBD2. Trimming took 5 bases from V and 6 from J; bases not matched to a gene: 8. This CDR3 has 14 amino acids. Germline lookup yields CDR1 MDHEN and CDR2 SYDVKM. CDR3 sequence: CASSPGGGVGEQYV. The CDR3 DNA follows: TGTGCCAGCAGTCCTGGCGGGGGGGTTGGCGAGCAGTACGTC.

V usage is TRBV6-5 and J usage is TRBJ2-7, with 8 nucleotides matching TRBD1. The junction had 7 bases not matched to a gene; V was cut back by 5 bases and J by 4 bases. CDR3 length: 14 residues. Per the germline V gene, CDR1 is MNHEY and CDR2 is SVGAGI. The DNA of the CDR3 is TGTGCCAGCAGTCCCCGGACAGGGTCTTACGAGCAGTACTTC. Its translation is CASSPRTGSYEQYF.

This clone was seen more than once but under ten times. The chain combines TRBV9 with TRBJ1-1, with D possibly being TRBD1 (5 bases). Germline V gene sequence: CDR1 SGDLS, CDR2 YYNGEE. V was trimmed by 0 bases and J by 5 bases, leaving 11 bases between them. The CDR3 loop spans 14 amino acids. The CDR3 nucleotides are TGTGCCAGCAGCGTAGAAGGGGTTGCGACTGAAGCTTTCTTT. It encodes CASSVEGVATEAFF.

This clone was seen more than once but under ten times. The chain carries TRBV21-1 and TRBJ2-1; TRBD1, the D gene given by the table, was not confirmed from the DNA. TRBV21-1 is termed a pseudogene. The CDR3 is 16 amino acids. The CDR3 DNA reads TGTGCCAGCAGCGTTCGACAGTATGGGGTTTACAATGAGCAGTTCTTC. This encodes CASSVRQYGVYNEQFF.